What follows are 20 T cell receptor beta chains derived from one specimen sequenced in a study of cytomegalovirus exposure and HLA in healthy donors. Primers for the PCR totalled 60 Vbeta and 13 Jbeta. TCRdb's copy holds only in-frame clones and misses some; the assay was immunoSEQ multiplex PCR. The sample yields over 130,000 clones, approximately 57% seen once. Sequenced material: PBMCs. These receptors came from a male donor in good health and CMV-seronegative.

The chain is built from TRBV2 and TRBJ1-2; 7 nucleotides align to TRBD1. Germline V lookup: CDR1 SNHLY, CDR2 FYNNEI. Losses at the gene ends were 0 bases for V and 2 bases for J; bases not matched to a gene: 9. The CDR3 length is 17 residues. The CDR3 here is CASSEAPWDRGNYGYTF. The CDR3 nucleotides are TGTGCCAGCAGTGAAGCCCCCTGGGACAGAGGGAACTATGGCTACACCTTC.

This clone was seen a handful of times. The chain joins TRBV18 to TRBJ2-7; D might be TRBD2 (5 bases). Germline lookup yields CDR1 KGHSH and CDR2 LQKENI. V was shortened by 2 bases and J by 0 bases, with 11 bases between the two germline ends. This CDR3 has 15 residues. The CDR3 spells CASSPVGVSSYEQYF. The CDR3 nucleotides read TGTGCCAGCTCACCAGTCGGGGTAAGCTCCTACGAGCAGTACTTC.

V usage is TRBV6-5 and J usage is TRBJ2-3; D perhaps matches TRBD1 (6 bases). CDR1 is MNHEY, CDR2 SVGAGI, per germline. Trimming removed 6 bases at V and 4 bases at J, with 11 bases between. CDR3 length: 13 residues. CDR3 nucleotide sequence: TGTGCCAGCAGAGATCAGGGGTCAGATACGCAGTATTTT. Translating gives CASRDQGSDTQYF.

V usage is TRBV29-1 and J usage is TRBJ1-4; D ambiguous. Germline V gene lookup returns CDR1 SQVTM and CDR2 ANQGSEA. The V end lost 7 bases, the J end lost 3 bases, and 9 bases lay between the germline ends. The CDR3 consists of 12 residues. CDR3 amino acids: CSAEESNEKLFF. The CDR3, as DNA: TGCAGCGCGGAGGAGTCTAATGAAAAACTGTTTTTT.

This clone was seen only a few times. The chain couples TRBV6-4 to TRBJ1-6; a weak D match, TRBD1 (6 bases). Trimming cost V 6 bases and J 3 bases, with 12 bases left between them. Germline V gene data show CDR1 as MRHNA and CDR2 as SNTAGT. The CDR3 spans 15 residues. In DNA form, the CDR3 reads TGTGCCAGCAGCGAAACAGGGTACTATAATTCACCCCTCCACTTT. As protein: CASSETGYYNSPLHF.

This chain connects TRBV9 to TRBJ2-7; D may be TRBD1 (6 bases). This CDR3 contains 15 residues. V was pared by 0 bases and J by 4 bases, with 14 bases between. In germline, CDR1 is SGDLS, CDR2 YYNGEE. The CDR3 is CASSVGPGQKYEQYF. The CDR3, as DNA: TGTGCCAGCAGCGTAGGGCCGGGACAAAAATACGAGCAGTACTTC.

The V call is TRBV27, the J call TRBJ2-7; 12 nucleotides line up with TRBD2. The CDR3 has 15 amino acids. CDR1 and CDR2 from the germline V gene are MNHEY and SMNVEV (reference sequence). After removal of 7 bases from V and 2 bases from J, the junction contained 6 bases not matched to a gene. The CDR3 nucleotides are TGTGCCAGCAAGTACCTAGCGGGGGGGACCTACGAGCAGTACTTC. As protein: CASKYLAGGTYEQYF.

The chain is built from TRBV25-1 and TRBJ2-7, with D possibly being TRBD1 (6 bases). CDR3 length equals 13 residues. Trimming stripped 5 bases from V and 2 bases from J, with 10 bases between. CDR1 and CDR2 from the germline V gene are MGHDK and SYGVNS. The CDR3 DNA reads as TGTGCCAGCAGTAGGCAGGGGACCTACGAGCAGTACTTC. Translated: CASSRQGTYEQYF.

This clone appeared a few times. The chain employs TRBV10-2 and TRBJ2-5, with 7 nucleotides matching TRBD1. The J call is in doubt because the DNA end fits TRBJ2-7 better. This CDR3 has 11 amino acids. Germline-derived CDR1 and CDR2 are WSHSY and SAAADI. The CDR3 nucleotides are TGCGCCAGCAACAGGGGTGGCGAGCAGTACTTC. It encodes CASNRGGEQYF.

This clone has just a few counts. The CDR3 here is CASSQRAVNTEAFF. CDR3 in DNA: TGTGCCAGCAGCCAGAGGGCGGTAAACACTGAAGCTTTCTTT. The chain couples TRBV7-9 to TRBJ1-1; D is unresolved. The ends were cut back, 5 bases at V and 2 bases at J, with 12 bases in the middle. The germline CDR1 and CDR2 sequences are SEHNR and FQNEAQ (reference sequence). The CDR3 runs to 14 residues.

V usage is TRBV7-3 and J usage is TRBJ1-1; D perhaps matches TRBD1 (5 bases). The CDR3 contains 15 residues. The V gene's germline CDR1 is SGHTA and CDR2 FQGTGA. V was clipped by 2 bases and J by 2 bases, with 12 bases between them. Here the CDR3 DNA reads TGTGCCAGCAGCTTATATGGGGCCGAAAACACTGAAGCTTTCTTT. The encoded protein is CASSLYGAENTEAFF.

J is TRBJ2-7 and V is TRBV14; TRBD1 might be the D (5 bases). V dropped 4 bases and J dropped 4 bases, with 8 bases sitting between them. The CDR3 is made up of 12 amino acids. Per the germline V gene, CDR1 is SGHDN and CDR2 is FVKESK. The chain's CDR3 is CASSRQFYEQYF. In DNA, the CDR3 is TGTGCCAGCAGCCGACAGTTTTACGAGCAGTACTTC.

In its sample, this clone was seen a few times. The chain combines TRBV9 with TRBJ2-2, with D unclear. In germline, CDR1 is SGDLS, CDR2 YYNGEE. The CDR3 covers 14 residues. V lost 1 base and J lost 1, with 5 bases in between. The CDR3 nucleotides are TGTGCCAGCAGCGTATCTAGGAACACCGGGGAGCTGTTTTTT. Translated, it gives CASSVSRNTGELFF.

The V call is TRBV5-4, the J call TRBJ2-5; D gene ambiguous. The CDR3 length is 15 residues. Trimming cost V 1 base and J 4 bases, with 14 bases left between them. Germline assignment: CDR1 SGHNT and CDR2 YYREEE (reference sequence). The CDR3 DNA sequence: TGTGCCAGCAGCTTGCAGTCGGCGACTCCAGAGACCCAGTACTTC. Translation gives CASSLQSATPETQYF.

The gene calls are TRBV5-1 and TRBJ2-5; 8 bases map to TRBD2. The CDR3 has 15 residues. The ends lost 0 bases at V and 5 bases at J; junction bases unmatched: 6. Germline V gene sequence: CDR1 SGHRS, CDR2 YFSETQ. CDR3 in DNA: TGCGCCAGCAGCTTGGTTAGCGGGGAGGGTGAGACCCAGTACTTC. Its translation: CASSLVSGEGETQYF.

The V gene is TRBV4-1, the J gene TRBJ2-7; 9 nucleotides agree with TRBD1. Trimming at V came to 1 base and at J to 2 bases, leaving 3 bases not matched to a gene. The V gene's germline CDR1 is MGHRA and CDR2 YSYEKL. The CDR3 extends over 15 amino acids. The CDR3 bases are TGCGCCAGCAGCCAAGTAGGGACAGGGACCTACGAGCAGTACTTC. Its protein is CASSQVGTGTYEQYF.

This chain uses TRBV6-5 with TRBJ2-5; D is ambiguous. CDR1 is MNHEY, CDR2 SVGAGI, per germline. This CDR3 is 11 amino acids long. V was clipped by 6 bases and J by 5 bases, with 7 bases between them. CDR3 region: CASSLGETQYF. In nucleotides, the CDR3 is TGTGCCAGCAGCCTAGGCGAGACCCAGTACTTC.

This clone was detected a few times. The genes are TRBV18 and TRBJ2-3; TRBD1 matches 7 bases. Germline V gene lookup returns CDR1 KGHSH and CDR2 LQKENI. J was trimmed by 2 bases and V by 5 bases; bases with no gene match: 4. The CDR3 totals 14 residues. Written as DNA, the CDR3 is TGTGCCAGCTCAAGACAGGGCTCCACAGATACGCAGTATTTT. Translation: CASSRQGSTDTQYF.

J is TRBJ1-5 and V is TRBV6-4, with D uncertain. CDR3 length: 13 amino acids. Per the germline V gene, CDR1 is MRHNA and CDR2 is SNTAGT. Trimming pared 4 bases from V and 6 bases from J, leaving 10 bases between. The CDR3 reads CASSAGFRQPQHF. As DNA, the CDR3 is TGTGCCAGCAGTGCGGGGTTCCGTCAGCCCCAGCATTTT.

The chain links TRBV29-1 to TRBJ1-4, with TRBD1 matching over 10 bases. Germline assignment: CDR1 SQVTM and CDR2 ANQGSEA. V shed 6 bases, J shed 10 bases, and the junction held 8 bases outside the gene matches. This CDR3 contains 13 residues. The CDR3 reads CSVETGGAGKLFF. The CDR3 DNA is TGCAGCGTGGAGACAGGGGGCGCGGGAAAACTGTTTTTT. Supplemented by reference TRBV29-1 and TRBJ1-4, the full variable domain reads SAVISQKPSRDICQRGTSLTIQCQVDSQVTMMFWYRQQPGQSLTLIATANQGSEATYESGFVIDKFPISRPNLTFSTLTVSNMSPEDSSIYLCSVETGGAGKLFFGSGTQLSVL.